This T cell receptor (beta chain) was sequenced for a study of cytomegalovirus exposure and HLA in healthy donors. Study-wide results and caveats: As a later analysis revealed, most CMV-associated TCR beta chains appeared HLA-restricted.

PCR used 60 Vbeta primers and 13 Jbeta primers. Profiled with immunoSEQ multiplex PCR; TCRdb holds only in-frame clones, not every one. The sample has some 110,000 clones; nearly 75% are singletons. The sample holds a few counts of this clone. The antigen is unknown. The CDR3 extends over 13 amino acids. Trimming removed 4 bases from V and 4 bases from J; junction bases left unmatched: 4. Germline V lookup: CDR1 SGHNT, CDR2 YYREEE (reference sequence). V and J are TRBV5-4 and TRBJ1-1; 7 nucleotides match TRBD1. This TCR derives from a man aged 25 to 40 in good health and CMV-seropositive. Sequencing input: PBMCs. This CDR3 reads CASSPTGVTEAFF. For the CDR3, the DNA is TGTGCCAGCAGCCCAACAGGGGTCACTGAAGCTTTCTTT.